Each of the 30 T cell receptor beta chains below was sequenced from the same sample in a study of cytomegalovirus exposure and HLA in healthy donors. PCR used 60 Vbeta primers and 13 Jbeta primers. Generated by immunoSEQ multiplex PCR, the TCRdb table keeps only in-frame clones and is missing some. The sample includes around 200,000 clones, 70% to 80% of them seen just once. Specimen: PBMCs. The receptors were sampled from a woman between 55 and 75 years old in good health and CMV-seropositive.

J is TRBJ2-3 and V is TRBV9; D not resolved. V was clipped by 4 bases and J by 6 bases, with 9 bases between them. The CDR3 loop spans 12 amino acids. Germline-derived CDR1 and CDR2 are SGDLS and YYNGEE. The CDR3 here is CASSSSLDTQYF. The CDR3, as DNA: TGTGCCAGCAGCTCGAGTTTGGATACGCAGTATTTT.

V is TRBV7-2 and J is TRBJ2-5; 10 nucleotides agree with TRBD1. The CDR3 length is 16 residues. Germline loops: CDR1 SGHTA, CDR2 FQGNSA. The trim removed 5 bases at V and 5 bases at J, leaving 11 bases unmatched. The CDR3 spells CASSDRDRGYFETQYF. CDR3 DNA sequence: TGTGCCAGCAGCGACCGGGACAGGGGTTATTTCGAGACCCAGTACTTC.

The chain's CDR3 is CASSSWGNNSPLHF. The CDR3 region has the DNA TGTGCCAGTAGTTCTTGGGGCAATAATTCACCCCTCCACTTT. V gene TRBV19 combines with J gene TRBJ1-6, with TRBD1 as a possible D gene (5 bases). V lost 5 bases and J 5 bases, leaving 10 bases between the germline ends. Germline CDR1 and CDR2: LNHDA and SQIVND (reference sequence). This CDR3 is built from 14 residues.

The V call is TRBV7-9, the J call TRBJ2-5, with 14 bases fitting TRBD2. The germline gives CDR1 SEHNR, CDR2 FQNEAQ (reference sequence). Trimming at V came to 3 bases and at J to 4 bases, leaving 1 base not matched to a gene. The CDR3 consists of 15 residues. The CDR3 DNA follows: TGTGCCAGCAGCTTGGGACTAGCGGGGGCAGAGACCCAGTACTTC. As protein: CASSLGLAGAETQYF.

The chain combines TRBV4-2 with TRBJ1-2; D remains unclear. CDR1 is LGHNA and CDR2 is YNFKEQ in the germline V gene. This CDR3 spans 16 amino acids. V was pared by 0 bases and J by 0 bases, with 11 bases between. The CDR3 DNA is TGTGCCAGCAGCCAAGATTTTTTACAGCCTAACTATGGCTACACCTTC. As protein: CASSQDFLQPNYGYTF.

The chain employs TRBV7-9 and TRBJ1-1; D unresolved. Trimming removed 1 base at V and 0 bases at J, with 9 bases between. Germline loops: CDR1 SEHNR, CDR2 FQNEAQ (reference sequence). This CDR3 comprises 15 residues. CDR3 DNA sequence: TGTGCCAGCAGCTTAGGGCAGTCAGTGAACACTGAAGCTTTCTTT. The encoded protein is CASSLGQSVNTEAFF.

Written as DNA, the CDR3 is TGTGCCAGCAGCTTTATTAGGACTAGTGAGCAGTACTTC. It is translated as CASSFIRTSEQYF. This rearrangement joins TRBV7-2 to TRBJ2-7; TRBD2 matches at 7 bases. Losses at the gene ends were 3 bases for V and 7 bases for J; bases not matched to a gene: 6. This CDR3 contains 13 residues. Germline V lookup: CDR1 SGHTA, CDR2 FQGNSA.

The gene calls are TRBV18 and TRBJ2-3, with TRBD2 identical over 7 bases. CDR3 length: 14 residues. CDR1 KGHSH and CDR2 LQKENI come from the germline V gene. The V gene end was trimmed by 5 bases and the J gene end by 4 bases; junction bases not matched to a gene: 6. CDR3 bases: TGTGCCAGCTCATCCCTGGCGGGAGCAGATACGCAGTATTTT. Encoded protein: CASSSLAGADTQYF.

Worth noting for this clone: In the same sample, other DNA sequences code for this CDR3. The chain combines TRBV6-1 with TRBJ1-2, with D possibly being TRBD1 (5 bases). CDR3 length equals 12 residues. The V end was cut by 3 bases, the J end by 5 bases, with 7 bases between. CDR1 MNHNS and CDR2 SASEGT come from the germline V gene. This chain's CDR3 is CASSDGGYGYTF. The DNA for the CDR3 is TGTGCCAGCAGTGACGGGGGGTATGGCTACACCTTC.

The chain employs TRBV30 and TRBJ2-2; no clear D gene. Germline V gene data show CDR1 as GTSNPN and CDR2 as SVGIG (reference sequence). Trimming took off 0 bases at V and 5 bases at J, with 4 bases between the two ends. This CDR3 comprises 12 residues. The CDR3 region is CAWSVTTGELFF. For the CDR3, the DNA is TGTGCCTGGAGTGTAACTACCGGGGAGCTGTTTTTT.

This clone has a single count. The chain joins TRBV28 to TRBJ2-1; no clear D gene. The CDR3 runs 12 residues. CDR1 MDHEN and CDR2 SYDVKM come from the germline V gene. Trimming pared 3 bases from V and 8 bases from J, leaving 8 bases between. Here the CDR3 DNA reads TGTGCCAGCAGTTTGAGGTCGGATGAGCAGTTCTTC. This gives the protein CASSLRSDEQFF. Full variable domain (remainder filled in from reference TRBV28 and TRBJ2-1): DVKVTQSSRYLVKRTGEKVFLECVQDMDHENMFWYRQDPGLGLRLIYFSYDVKMKEKGDIPEGYSVSREKKERFSLILESASTNQTSMYLCASSLRSDEQFFGPGTRLTVL.

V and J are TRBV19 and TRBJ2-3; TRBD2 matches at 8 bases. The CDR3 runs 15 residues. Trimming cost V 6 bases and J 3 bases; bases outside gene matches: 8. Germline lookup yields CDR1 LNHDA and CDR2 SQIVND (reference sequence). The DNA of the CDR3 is TGTGCCAGTAGAATCCGGACTAGCTCGACAGATACGCAGTATTTT. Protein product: CASRIRTSSTDTQYF.

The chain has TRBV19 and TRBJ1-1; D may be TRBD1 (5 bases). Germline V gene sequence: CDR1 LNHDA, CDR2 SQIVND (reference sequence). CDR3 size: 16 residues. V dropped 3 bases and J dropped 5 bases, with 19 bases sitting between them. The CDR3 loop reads CASSMYLTGGSTEAFF. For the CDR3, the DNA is TGTGCCAGTAGTATGTACTTGACCGGGGGGAGTACTGAAGCTTTCTTT.

The CDR3, as DNA: TGTGCCACTCGCGGGAGGCCCGGAGAGACCCAGTACTTC. Protein sequence: CATRGRPGETQYF. The chain employs TRBV19 and TRBJ2-5, with TRBD2 matching over 8 bases. Germline-derived CDR1 and CDR2 are LNHDA and SQIVND (reference sequence). The CDR3 contains 13 residues. J was trimmed by 4 bases and V by 10 bases; bases with no gene match: 8.

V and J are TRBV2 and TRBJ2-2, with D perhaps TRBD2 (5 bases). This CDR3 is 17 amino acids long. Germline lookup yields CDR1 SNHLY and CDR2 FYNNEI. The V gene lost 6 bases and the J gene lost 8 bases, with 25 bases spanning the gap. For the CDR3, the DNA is TGTGCCAGCAGCGGGGAACGAGCGGTTAGCCCGGGTGGGGAGCTGTTTTTT. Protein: CASSGERAVSPGGELFF.

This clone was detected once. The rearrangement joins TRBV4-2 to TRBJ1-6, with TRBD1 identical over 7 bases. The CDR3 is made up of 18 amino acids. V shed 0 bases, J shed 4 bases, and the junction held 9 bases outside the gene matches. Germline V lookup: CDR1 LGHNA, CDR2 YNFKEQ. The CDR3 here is CASSQDLSLGQYNSPLHF. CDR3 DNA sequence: TGTGCCAGCAGCCAAGATCTGTCGTTGGGACAGTATAATTCACCCCTCCACTTT.

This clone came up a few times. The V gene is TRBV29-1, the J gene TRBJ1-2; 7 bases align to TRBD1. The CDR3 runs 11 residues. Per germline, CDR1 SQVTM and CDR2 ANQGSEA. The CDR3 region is CSASTGSGYTF. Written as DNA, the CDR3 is TGCAGTGCCTCGACAGGGTCGGGCTACACCTTC.

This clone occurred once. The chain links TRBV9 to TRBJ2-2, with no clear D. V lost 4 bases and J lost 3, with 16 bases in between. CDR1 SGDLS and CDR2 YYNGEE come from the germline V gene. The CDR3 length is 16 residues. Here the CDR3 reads CASSPLAQAHTGELFF. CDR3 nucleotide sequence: TGTGCCAGCAGCCCCCTCGCGCAGGCTCACACCGGGGAGCTGTTTTTT.

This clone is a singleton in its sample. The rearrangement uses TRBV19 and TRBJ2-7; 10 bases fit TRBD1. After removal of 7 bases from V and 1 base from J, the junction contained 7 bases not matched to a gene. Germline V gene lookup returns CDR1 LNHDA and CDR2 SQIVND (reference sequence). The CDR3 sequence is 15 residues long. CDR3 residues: CASTYRDRGSYEQYF. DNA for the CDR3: TGTGCCAGTACCTACCGGGACAGGGGTTCCTACGAGCAGTACTTC.

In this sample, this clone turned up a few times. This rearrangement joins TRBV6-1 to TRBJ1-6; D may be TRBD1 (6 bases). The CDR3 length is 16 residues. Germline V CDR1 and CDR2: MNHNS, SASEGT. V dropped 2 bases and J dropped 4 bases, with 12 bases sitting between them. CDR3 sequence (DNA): TGTGCCAGCAGTGAAAACAGGGTAGGATATAATTCACCCCTCCACTTT. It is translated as CASSENRVGYNSPLHF.

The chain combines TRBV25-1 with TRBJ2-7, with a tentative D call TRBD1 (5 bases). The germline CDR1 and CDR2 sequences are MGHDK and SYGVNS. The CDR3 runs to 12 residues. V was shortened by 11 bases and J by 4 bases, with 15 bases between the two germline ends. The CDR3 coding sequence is TGTGCCCCTGGGAAAGGGGTTTACGAGCAGTACTTC. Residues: CAPGKGVYEQYF.

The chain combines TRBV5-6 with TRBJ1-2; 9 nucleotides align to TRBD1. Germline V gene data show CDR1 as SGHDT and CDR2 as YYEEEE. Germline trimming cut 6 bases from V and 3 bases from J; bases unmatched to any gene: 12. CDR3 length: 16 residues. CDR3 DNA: TGTGCCAGCAACCCAGGTGGAGGGACAGGGCACTATGGCTACACCTTC. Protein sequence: CASNPGGGTGHYGYTF.

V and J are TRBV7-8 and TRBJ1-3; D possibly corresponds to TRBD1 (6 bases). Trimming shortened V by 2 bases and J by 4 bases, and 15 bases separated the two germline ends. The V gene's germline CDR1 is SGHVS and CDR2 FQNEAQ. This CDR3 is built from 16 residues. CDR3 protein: CASSLRSRGGGNTIYF. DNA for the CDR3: TGTGCCAGCAGCTTAAGATCCAGGGGTGGAGGAAACACCATATATTTT.

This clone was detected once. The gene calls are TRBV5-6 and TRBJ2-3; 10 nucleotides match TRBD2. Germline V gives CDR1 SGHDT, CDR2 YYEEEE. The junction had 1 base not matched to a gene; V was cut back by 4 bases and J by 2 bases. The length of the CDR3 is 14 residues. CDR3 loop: CASSSGGVTDTQYF. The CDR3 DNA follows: TGTGCCAGCAGCAGCGGGGGGGTCACAGATACGCAGTATTTT.

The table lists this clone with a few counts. CDR3 nucleotide sequence: TGCGCCAGCAGCCCCACCGACCAGGGACAGGGGGCGTCAAATCAGCCCCAGCATTTT. Its translation: CASSPTDQGQGASNQPQHF. The rearrangement links TRBV4-1 to TRBJ1-5; 12 bases fit TRBD1. Trimming at V came to 4 bases and at J to 4 bases, leaving 14 bases not matched to a gene. CDR3 length equals 19 residues. Per germline, CDR1 MGHRA and CDR2 YSYEKL.

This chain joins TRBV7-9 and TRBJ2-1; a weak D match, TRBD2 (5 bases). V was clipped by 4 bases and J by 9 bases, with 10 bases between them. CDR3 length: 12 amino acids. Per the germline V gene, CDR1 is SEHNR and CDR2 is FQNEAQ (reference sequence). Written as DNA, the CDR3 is TGTGCCAGCAGCTATACCGGGATTGAGCAGTTCTTC. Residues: CASSYTGIEQFF. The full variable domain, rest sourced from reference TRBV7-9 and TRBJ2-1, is DTGVSQNPRHKITKRGQNVTFRCDPISEHNRLYWYRQTLGQGPEFLTYFQNEAQLEKSRLLSDRFSAERPKGSFSTLEIQRTEQGDSAMYLCASSYTGIEQFFGPGTRLTVL.

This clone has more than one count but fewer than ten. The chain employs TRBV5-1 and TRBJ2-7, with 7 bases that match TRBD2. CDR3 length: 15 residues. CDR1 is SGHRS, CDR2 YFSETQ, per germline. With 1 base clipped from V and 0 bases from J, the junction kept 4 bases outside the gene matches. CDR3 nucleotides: TGCGCCAGCAGCTTGATAACGGGGGGCTCCTACGAGCAGTACTTC. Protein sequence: CASSLITGGSYEQYF.

Here the CDR3 DNA reads TGTGCCAGCAGCCTGGGGACAGTAGCGCGTGGCTACACCTTC. Translating gives CASSLGTVARGYTF. V usage is TRBV9 and J usage is TRBJ1-2; TRBD1 aligns across 7 bases. CDR3 length: 14 residues. Losses at the gene ends were 4 bases for V and 7 bases for J; bases not matched to a gene: 10. Per germline, CDR1 SGDLS and CDR2 YYNGEE.

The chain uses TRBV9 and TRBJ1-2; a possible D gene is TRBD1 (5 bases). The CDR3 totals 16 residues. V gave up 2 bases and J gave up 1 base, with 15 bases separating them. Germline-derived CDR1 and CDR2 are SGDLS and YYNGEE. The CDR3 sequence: CASSVSGGAGNYGYTF. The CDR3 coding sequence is TGTGCCAGCAGCGTTTCGGGAGGGGCCGGTAACTATGGCTACACCTTC. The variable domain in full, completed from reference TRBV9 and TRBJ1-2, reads DSGVTQTPKHLITATGQRVTLRCSPRSGDLSVYWYQQSLDQGLQFLIQYYNGEERAKGNILERFSAQQFPDLHSELNLSSLELGDSALYFCASSVSGGAGNYGYTFGSGTRLTVV.

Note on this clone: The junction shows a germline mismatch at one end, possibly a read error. CDR3 residues: CASSPYATTPISF. The CDR3 nucleotides are TGTGCCAGCAGCCCCTATGCTACGACTCCCATTTCTTTC. This chain uses TRBV14 with TRBJ2-6, with no clear D. The CDR3 has 13 amino acids. In germline, CDR1 is SGHDN, CDR2 FVKESK.